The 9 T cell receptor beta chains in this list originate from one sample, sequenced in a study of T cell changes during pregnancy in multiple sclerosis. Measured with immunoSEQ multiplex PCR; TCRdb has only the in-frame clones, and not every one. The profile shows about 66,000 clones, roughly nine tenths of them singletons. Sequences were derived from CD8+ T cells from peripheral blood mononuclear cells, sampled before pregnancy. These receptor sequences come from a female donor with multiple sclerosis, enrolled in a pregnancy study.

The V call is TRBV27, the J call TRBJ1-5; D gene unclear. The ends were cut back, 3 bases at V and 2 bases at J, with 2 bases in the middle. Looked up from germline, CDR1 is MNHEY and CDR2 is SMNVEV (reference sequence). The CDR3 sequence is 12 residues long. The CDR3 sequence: CASSFGNQPQHF. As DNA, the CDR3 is TGTGCCAGCAGTTTCGGCAATCAGCCCCAGCATTTT.

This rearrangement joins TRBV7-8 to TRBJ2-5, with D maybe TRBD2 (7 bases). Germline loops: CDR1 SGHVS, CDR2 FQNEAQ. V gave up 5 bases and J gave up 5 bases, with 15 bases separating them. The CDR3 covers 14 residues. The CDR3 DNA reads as TGTGCCAGCAGCGCCACCGGGGGGCAGGAGACCCAGTACTTC. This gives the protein CASSATGGQETQYF.

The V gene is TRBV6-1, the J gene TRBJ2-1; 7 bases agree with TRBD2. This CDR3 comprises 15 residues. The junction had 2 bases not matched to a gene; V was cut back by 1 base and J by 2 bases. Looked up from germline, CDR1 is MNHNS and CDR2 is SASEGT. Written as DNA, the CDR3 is TGTGCCAGCAGTGAAGGCAGCGGGACCTACAATGAGCAGTTCTTC. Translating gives CASSEGSGTYNEQFF.

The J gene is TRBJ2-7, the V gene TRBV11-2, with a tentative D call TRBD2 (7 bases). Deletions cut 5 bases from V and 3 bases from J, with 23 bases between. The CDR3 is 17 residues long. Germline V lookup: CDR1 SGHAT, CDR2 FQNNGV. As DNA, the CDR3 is TGTGCCAGCAGCCCCGAGGAGTTTTGGGGGGGCCGCTACGAGCAGTACTTC. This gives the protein CASSPEEFWGGRYEQYF.

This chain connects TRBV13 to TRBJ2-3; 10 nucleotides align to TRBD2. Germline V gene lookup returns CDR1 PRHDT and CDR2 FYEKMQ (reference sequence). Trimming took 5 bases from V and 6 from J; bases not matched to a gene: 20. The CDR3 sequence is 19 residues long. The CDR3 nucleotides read TGTGCCAGCAGCCCCCTGGCGTTAGCGGGGGGCAGGGGTCCGGATACGCAGTATTTT. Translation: CASSPLALAGGRGPDTQYF.

The CDR3: CASSPPQTTPYNEQFF. The CDR3 DNA sequence: TGTGCCAGCAGCCCCCCTCAGACTACCCCATACAATGAGCAGTTCTTC. V and J are TRBV7-3 and TRBJ2-1; tentatively, D is TRBD2 (5 bases). Germline loops: CDR1 SGHTA, CDR2 FQGTGA. The CDR3 consists of 16 residues. Trimming shortened V by 5 bases and J by 4 bases, and 18 bases separated the two germline ends. Complete variable domain (other parts from reference TRBV7-3 and TRBJ2-1): GAGVSQTPSNKVTEKGKYVELRCDPISGHTALYWYRQSLGQGPEFLIYFQGTGAADDSGLPNDRFFAVRPEGSVSTLKIQRTERGDSAVYLCASSPPQTTPYNEQFFGPGTRLTVL.

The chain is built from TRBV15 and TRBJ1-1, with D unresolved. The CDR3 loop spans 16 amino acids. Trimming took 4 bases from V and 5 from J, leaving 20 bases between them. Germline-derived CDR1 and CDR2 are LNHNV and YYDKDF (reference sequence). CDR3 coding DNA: TGTGCCACCAGCATTAGCAGTAGAGGGTTTTTAACTGAAGCTTTCTTT. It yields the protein CATSISSRGFLTEAFF.

This chain's CDR3 is CASRGQRDQPQHF. In nucleotides, the CDR3 is TGTGCCAGCAGGGGACAGAGGGATCAGCCCCAGCATTTT. This sequence joins TRBV2 and TRBJ1-5; 7 nucleotides match TRBD1. CDR1 and CDR2 (germline): SNHLY, FYNNEI. This CDR3 spans 13 amino acids. J gave up 5 bases and V 6 bases, and 4 bases lay outside the gene matches.

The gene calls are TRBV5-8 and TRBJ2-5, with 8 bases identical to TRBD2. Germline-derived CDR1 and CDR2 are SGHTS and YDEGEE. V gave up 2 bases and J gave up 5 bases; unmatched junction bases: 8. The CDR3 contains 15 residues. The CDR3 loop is CASSFGTRGSETQYF. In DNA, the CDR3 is TGTGCCAGCAGCTTTGGGACTAGGGGCTCGGAGACCCAGTACTTC.